Presented here are 23 T cell receptor beta chains from one specimen sequenced in a study of blood T cell repertoires in COVID-19. Clones were sequenced by immunoSEQ multiplex PCR, and TCRdb holds only the in-frame ones, with some missing. The data hold about 200,000 clones, with about 89% observed a single time. Material: peripheral blood. These receptors were obtained from a middle-aged woman with acute or convalescent COVID-19.

This clone was picked up one time. The J gene is TRBJ1-1, the V gene TRBV30, with 7 bases aligning to TRBD1. V lost 3 bases, J lost 5 bases, and 9 bases stayed unmatched. Germline lookup yields CDR1 GTSNPN and CDR2 SVGIG (reference sequence). CDR3 size: 14 residues. CDR3 sequence reads: CAWSAEGAWTEAFF. CDR3 sequence (DNA): TGTGCCTGGAGCGCGGAGGGGGCATGGACTGAAGCTTTCTTT. Full variable domain (rest looked up from reference TRBV30 and TRBJ1-1): SQTIHQWPATLVQPVGSPLSLECTVEGTSNPNLYWYRQAAGRGLQLLFYSVGIGQISSEVPQNLSASRPQDRQFILSSKKLLLSDSGFYLCAWSAEGAWTEAFFGQGTRLTVV.

The V call is TRBV15, the J call TRBJ2-1; 13 bases map to TRBD2. The CDR3 totals 16 residues. CDR1 and CDR2 (germline): LNHNV, YYDKDF (reference sequence). V gave up 5 bases and J gave up 2 bases; unmatched junction bases: 3. The CDR3 DNA sequence: TGTGCCACCAGCCGCACTAGCGGGGGGGCCTACAATGAGCAGTTCTTC. The encoded protein is CATSRTSGGAYNEQFF.

As to this clone: Sequence at one end of the junction differs from germline and may be a read error. This chain joins TRBV6-1 and TRBJ1-5; D ambiguous. Germline V gene lookup returns CDR1 MNHNS and CDR2 SASEGT. The CDR3 contains 13 residues. This CDR3 is CASGEQSNQPQHF. The CDR3 coding sequence is TGTGCCAGCGGTGAACAGAGCAATCAGCCCCAGCATTTT.

This clone was found once. The CDR3 is CASSKGQGMYEKLFF. The CDR3 DNA sequence: TGTGCCAGCAGCAAAGGACAGGGGATGTACGAAAAACTGTTTTTT. The chain combines TRBV21-1 with TRBJ1-4; the table's TRBD1 call for D was not verified on the DNA. TRBV21-1 is marked as a pseudogene. There are 15 residues in the CDR3.

The rearrangement links TRBV9 to TRBJ2-2; 10 nucleotides match TRBD1. Trimming at V came to 0 bases and at J to 2 bases, leaving 4 bases not matched to a gene. Germline-derived CDR1 and CDR2 are SGDLS and YYNGEE. The CDR3 is made up of 17 amino acids. The CDR3 region is CASSVGDRGLNTGELFF. The CDR3 coding sequence is TGTGCCAGCAGCGTAGGGGACAGGGGACTAAACACCGGGGAGCTGTTTTTT.

V is TRBV28 and J is TRBJ1-5; 7 bases align to TRBD1. Trimming cost V 3 bases and J 0 bases; bases outside gene matches: 5. Per the germline V gene, CDR1 is MDHEN and CDR2 is SYDVKM. The CDR3 extends over 16 amino acids. The CDR3 DNA follows: TGTGCCAGCAGTTTCGGACAGGTAATTAGCAATCAGCCCCAGCATTTT. Translated, it gives CASSFGQVISNQPQHF.

The genes are TRBV29-1 and TRBJ1-3, with TRBD1 matching 7 bases. The trim removed 6 bases at V and 4 bases at J, leaving 3 bases unmatched. CDR3 length: 12 residues. CDR1 is SQVTM, CDR2 ANQGSEA, per germline. DNA for the CDR3: TGCAGCGTGGGGACAGCCGGAAACACCATATATTTT. Translated: CSVGTAGNTIYF.

The chain recombines TRBV5-6 with TRBJ2-1; 14 bases map to TRBD2. Trimming removed 4 bases from V and 3 bases from J; junction bases left unmatched: 9. Germline values: CDR1 SGHDT, CDR2 YYEEEE. The CDR3 totals 18 residues. The CDR3 region is CASSLGLAGGKDYNEQFF. Here the CDR3 DNA reads TGTGCCAGCAGCCTAGGACTAGCGGGGGGAAAGGACTACAATGAGCAGTTCTTC. Based on the CDR3 plus reference TRBV5-6 and TRBJ2-1, the full variable domain is DAGVTQSPTHLIKTRGQQVTLRCSPKSGHDTVSWYQQALGQGPQFIFQYYEEEERQRGNFPDRFSGHQFPNYSSELNVNALLLGDSALYLCASSLGLAGGKDYNEQFFGPGTRLTVL.

The chain uses TRBV5-1 and TRBJ1-2; D is unresolved. CDR3 length: 14 residues. Trimming cost V 0 bases and J 6 bases, with 12 bases left between them. From germline, CDR1 is SGHRS and CDR2 YFSETQ. The CDR3 sequence is CASSLAVPTDGYTF. In nucleotides, the CDR3 is TGCGCCAGCAGCTTGGCCGTCCCTACGGATGGCTACACCTTC.

This clone was observed a few times. CDR3 DNA: TGTGCCACCGGCAGGCCTTTTGGGAGCAATCAGCCCCAGCATTTT. Amino acid sequence: CATGRPFGSNQPQHF. V gene TRBV6-5 combines with J gene TRBJ1-5; no clear D. The CDR3 runs 15 residues. V lost 10 bases and J lost 1, with 17 bases in between. Germline-derived CDR1 and CDR2 are MNHEY and SVGAGI.

The chain joins TRBV10-2 to TRBJ1-2; TRBD1 is a possible D gene (5 bases). The CDR3 has 20 residues. V was cut by 0 bases and J by 2 bases, with 25 bases left in between. CDR1 is WSHSY, CDR2 SAAADI, per germline. The CDR3 reads CASSESLQSVRHGGNYGYTF. The DNA of the CDR3 is TGCGCCAGCAGTGAGTCCTTACAATCGGTTCGGCACGGGGGGAACTATGGCTACACCTTC.

The chain uses TRBV4-1 and TRBJ2-5, with D tentatively TRBD2 (5 bases). The CDR3 runs 13 residues. Between the trimmed V and J ends, which lost 8 bases and 5 bases, there was a span of 15 bases. From germline, CDR1 is MGHRA and CDR2 YSYEKL. The CDR3 region is CASARGRGETQYF. The DNA of the CDR3 is TGCGCCAGCGCCAGAGGGCGCGGGGAGACCCAGTACTTC.

This clone has just a few counts. The V and J genes are TRBV10-3 and TRBJ2-3; 13 bases align to TRBD2. Losses at the gene ends were 6 bases for V and 1 base for J; bases not matched to a gene: 1. There are 15 residues in the CDR3. CDR1 and CDR2 from the germline V gene are ENHRY and SYGVKD. Here the CDR3 DNA reads TGTGCCATCAGCGGACTAGCGGGGGGCACAGATACGCAGTATTTT. It yields the protein CAISGLAGGTDTQYF.

In its sample, this clone was seen once. The chain has TRBV9 and TRBJ1-2, with a tentative D call TRBD1 (6 bases). This CDR3 is built from 14 residues. The ends were cut back, 4 bases at V and 4 bases at J, with 14 bases in the middle. CDR1 is SGDLS and CDR2 is YYNGEE in the germline V gene. The DNA of the CDR3 is TGTGCCAGCAGCCCGGCGGGGGCTGGCTATGGCTACACCTTC. Its translation is CASSPAGAGYGYTF.

The chain couples TRBV11-2 to TRBJ2-2, with a tentative D call TRBD2 (5 bases). The germline V gene has CDR1 SGHAT and CDR2 FQNNGV. The CDR3 is made up of 13 amino acids. V lost 5 bases and J 4 bases, leaving 8 bases between the germline ends. CDR3 DNA: TGTGCCAGCAGCCCCCGGGGCACCGGGGAGCTGTTTTTT. Translation: CASSPRGTGELFF.

This clone showed up just once. In DNA form, the CDR3 reads TGTGCCAGCGAATTGGGGACAGGCGGATGGGAGACCCAGTACTTC. Translation gives CASELGTGGWETQYF. V and J are TRBV5-8 and TRBJ2-5; 8 bases map to TRBD1. J lost 5 bases, V lost 7 bases, and 13 bases had no gene match. The germline V gene encodes CDR1 SGHTS and CDR2 YDEGEE. CDR3 length: 15 residues.

The chain couples TRBV2 to TRBJ2-3, with D tentatively TRBD2 (5 bases). The CDR3 loop spans 14 amino acids. Germline CDR1 SNHLY, CDR2 FYNNEI. The V end was cut by 1 base, the J end by 3 bases, with 8 bases between. The CDR3 loop reads CASSEGLLTDTQYF. The CDR3, as DNA: TGTGCCAGCAGTGAAGGACTATTAACAGATACGCAGTATTTT. The full variable domain, its missing parts supplied by reference TRBV2 and TRBJ2-3, is EPEVTQTPSHQVTQMGQEVILRCVPISNHLYFYWYRQILGQKVEFLVSFYNNEISEKSEIFDDQFSVERPDGSNFTLKIRSTKLEDSAMYFCASSEGLLTDTQYFGPGTRLTVL.

This chain connects TRBV7-9 to TRBJ1-2; D gene uncertain. V shed 1 base and J shed 4 bases, with 19 bases lying between them. Germline CDR1 SEHNR, CDR2 FQNEAQ (reference sequence). The CDR3 covers 17 residues. The CDR3 coding sequence is TGTGCCAGCAGCTTAGGGGAAGTCGCGGGAGCGACCTATGGCTACACCTTC. Residues: CASSLGEVAGATYGYTF.

The chain has TRBV28 and TRBJ1-1, with 7 bases that match TRBD1. The CDR3 runs to 15 residues. With V trimmed by 3 bases and J by 4 bases, 8 bases remained unmatched. Germline V gene data show CDR1 as MDHEN and CDR2 as SYDVKM. Here the CDR3 DNA reads TGTGCCAGCAGTTTGGGAAGGAGGGGGCTCACTGAAGCTTTCTTT. Its translation is CASSLGRRGLTEAFF.

The CDR3 nucleotides are TGTGCCAGCAGCCTAAGGCCAGGGGTCAATCAGCCCCAGCATTTT. It codes for CASSLRPGVNQPQHF. The rearrangement links TRBV7-6 to TRBJ1-5; D is perhaps TRBD1 (6 bases). The CDR3 has 15 amino acids. The V gene's germline CDR1 is SGHVS and CDR2 FNYEAQ. The V end lost 5 bases, the J end lost 3 bases, and 14 bases lay between the germline ends.

The chain recombines TRBV6-1 with TRBJ1-1; D perhaps matches TRBD1 (5 bases). The V gene's germline CDR1 is MNHNS and CDR2 SASEGT. V shed 0 bases and J shed 1 base, with 6 bases lying between them. The CDR3 consists of 14 residues. The DNA of the CDR3 is TGTGCCAGCAGTGAAGCGGGGGGGAACACTGAAGCTTTCTTT. Protein product: CASSEAGGNTEAFF.

The rearrangement joins TRBV3-1 (or the pseudogene TRBV3-2) to TRBJ2-5; 9 bases map to TRBD2. Germline V gives CDR1 LGHDT, CDR2 YNNKEL (reference sequence). The junction had 14 bases not matched to a gene; V was cut back by 0 bases and J by 12 bases. This CDR3 has 16 residues. Here the CDR3 reads CASSQDTGPSGDRKYF. CDR3 bases: TGTGCCAGCAGCCAAGATACGGGACCTAGCGGGGACCGAAAGTACTTC.

V usage is TRBV4-1 and J usage is TRBJ2-2; 8 nucleotides align to TRBD2. Germline V CDR1 and CDR2: MGHRA, YSYEKL. This CDR3 has 16 residues. The V gene end was trimmed by 1 base and the J gene end by 5 bases; junction bases not matched to a gene: 6. The CDR3 DNA reads TGCGCCAGCAGCCAAGGGACTAGCCGACCTACCGGGGAGCTGTTTTTT. This sequence encodes CASSQGTSRPTGELFF.